Shown below are 20 T cell receptor beta chains from a single sample sequenced in a study of spatial heterogeneity in lung cancer. MiXCR was run by TCRdb on the 5' RACE reads, yielding one entry per CDR3 protein. The data hold under 50,000 distinct CDR3 sequences, with roughly 5.2% observed a single time. Time point in this sample: sample taken at primary tumor resection. The sequences come from PBMCs, collected at surgery. These receptors were collected from a female donor with early-stage non-small cell lung cancer.

This clonotype was detected many times. The V gene is TRBV3-1, the J gene TRBJ2-7; D ambiguous. This CDR3 is 14 amino acids long. With 2 bases removed from V and 1 base from J, the gap between germline ends came to 9 bases. In germline, CDR1 is LGHDT, CDR2 YNNKEL (reference sequence). The CDR3, as DNA: TGTGCCAGCAGCCAAACTTCCTCATCCTACGAGCAGTACTTC. Protein sequence: CASSQTSSSYEQYF.

This clonotype was seen a handful of times. The chain recombines TRBV11-3 with TRBJ2-7; 8 bases fit TRBD1. This CDR3 has 16 amino acids. From germline, CDR1 is SGHNT and CDR2 YENEEA. Trimming removed 1 base from V and 0 bases from J; junction bases left unmatched: 5. The CDR3 region has the DNA TGTGCCAGCAGCTTAGGTCCGGGACAGGCCTCCTACGAGCAGTACTTC. Its translation: CASSLGPGQASYEQYF.

This clonotype was recorded many times. V usage is TRBV2 and J usage is TRBJ2-1; 8 bases fit TRBD1. With V trimmed by 3 bases and J by 3 bases, 4 bases remained unmatched. CDR1 and CDR2 (germline): SNHLY, FYNNEI. CDR3 size: 15 residues. As DNA, the CDR3 is TGTGCCAGCAGTGATCAACAGGGGGGCTACAATGAGCAGTTCTTC. It translates to CASSDQQGGYNEQFF.

Many counts were recorded for this clonotype. The chain links TRBV4-1 to TRBJ2-3, with D maybe TRBD2 (5 bases). Trimming removed 1 base from V and 1 base from J, with 15 bases in between. The CDR3 sequence is 17 residues long. The germline CDR1 and CDR2 sequences are MGHRA and YSYEKL. CDR3 amino acids: CASSQVGRGSGTDTQYF. In DNA, the CDR3 is TGCGCCAGCAGCCAAGTAGGCCGGGGATCGGGCACAGATACGCAGTATTTT.

The table lists this clonotype with a few counts. The chain couples TRBV18 to TRBJ2-1; D is unresolved. V lost 2 bases and J 0 bases, leaving 8 bases between the germline ends. CDR1 and CDR2 from the germline V gene are KGHSH and LQKENI. This CDR3 contains 15 residues. CDR3 nucleotide sequence: TGTGCCAGCTCACCAAGGCAGACCTCCTACAATGAGCAGTTCTTC. Amino acid sequence: CASSPRQTSYNEQFF.

This clonotype was counted at least ten times. This CDR3 is CASSVGLARRTGELFF. In nucleotides, the CDR3 is TGTGCCAGCAGCGTAGGACTAGCCCGTCGGACCGGGGAGCTGTTTTTT. The rearrangement links TRBV9 to TRBJ2-2, with 7 positions matching TRBD2. V trimming: 0 bases; J trimming: 5 bases; junction bases outside the gene matches: 7. From germline, CDR1 is SGDLS and CDR2 YYNGEE. The CDR3 contains 16 residues.

This clonotype occurred many times. The chain couples TRBV28 to TRBJ1-5; D remains ambiguous. CDR1 is MDHEN, CDR2 SYDVKM, per germline. The CDR3 loop spans 16 amino acids. V lost 3 bases, J lost 0 bases, and 12 bases lay in between. CDR3: CASSLGAAYSNQPQHF. CDR3 coding DNA: TGTGCCAGCAGTTTGGGTGCAGCTTATAGCAATCAGCCCCAGCATTTT.

This clonotype came up many times. The CDR3 DNA follows: TGTGCCATCAGTGAAGTAGGGGGGTTGAACACTGAAGCTTTCTTT. Translated, it gives CAISEVGGLNTEAFF. The rearrangement links TRBV10-3 to TRBJ1-1; the D gene is possibly TRBD1 (6 bases). In germline, CDR1 is ENHRY, CDR2 SYGVKD. The germline V and J ends were trimmed by 3 bases and 0 bases, with 11 bases remaining between them. CDR3 length equals 15 residues.

In its sample, this clonotype was seen many times. V is TRBV6-5 and J is TRBJ2-2; TRBD1 is a possible D gene (6 bases). With 1 base removed from V and 8 bases from J, the gap between germline ends came to 14 bases. The germline gives CDR1 MNHEY, CDR2 SVGAGI. This CDR3 contains 15 residues. CDR3 residues: CASSYYRVGRGELFF. In nucleotides, the CDR3 is TGTGCCAGCAGTTACTACAGGGTCGGCAGGGGGGAGCTGTTTTTT.

The chain couples TRBV9 to TRBJ2-3; D might be TRBD1 (6 bases). The germline V and J ends were trimmed by 4 bases and 8 bases, with 14 bases remaining between them. Germline assignment: CDR1 SGDLS and CDR2 YYNGEE. CDR3 length: 13 residues. The CDR3 here is CASSTSLGGTQYF. In DNA, the CDR3 is TGTGCCAGCAGCACCTCGTTAGGGGGTACGCAGTATTTT.

At least ten counts were recorded for this clonotype. The chain recombines TRBV30 with TRBJ1-5; no clear D. V lost 0 bases and J lost 0, with 6 bases in between. The CDR3 extends over 14 amino acids. Germline CDR1 reads GTSNPN; CDR2 reads SVGIG (reference sequence). The CDR3 bases are TGTGCCTGGAGTGTAAGCAATAGCAATCAGCCCCAGCATTTT. Its protein product is CAWSVSNSNQPQHF.

This clonotype appeared many times. The chain links TRBV4-1 to TRBJ1-1; D unresolved. This CDR3 is built from 15 residues. The germline V gene encodes CDR1 MGHRA and CDR2 YSYEKL. V lost 1 base and J 1 base, leaving 10 bases between the germline ends. CDR3 sequence reads: CASSQVGKRNTEAFF. Written as DNA, the CDR3 is TGCGCCAGCAGCCAAGTGGGGAAGAGGAACACTGAAGCTTTCTTT.

This chain joins TRBV12-5 and TRBJ2-1; weak D call: TRBD2 (5 bases). The CDR3 is made up of 15 amino acids. CDR1 LGHNT and CDR2 FRNRAP come from the germline V gene. Trimming stripped 6 bases from V and 5 bases from J, with 17 bases between. DNA of the CDR3: TGTGCTAGTGGCATTGTGGCTGGACTGAACAATGAGCAGTTCTTC. Residues: CASGIVAGLNNEQFF.

This clonotype was detected many times. The rearrangement uses TRBV20-1 and TRBJ2-7; TRBD2 aligns across 9 bases. The CDR3 covers 14 residues. The V segment lost 5 bases and the J segment 2 bases; nucleotides outside the gene matches: 7. CDR1 is DFQATT, CDR2 SNEGSKA, per germline (reference sequence). Here the CDR3 DNA reads TGCAGTGCTTTCCTAGCGGGGTTTGCCTACGAGCAGTACTTC. This sequence encodes CSAFLAGFAYEQYF.

This clonotype was found many times. The rearrangement uses TRBV7-2 and TRBJ2-5, with D maybe TRBD2 (6 bases). Trimming stripped 3 bases from V and 2 bases from J, with 13 bases between. Germline V gene sequence: CDR1 SGHTA, CDR2 FQGNSA. The CDR3 covers 15 residues. CDR3 nucleotides: TGTGCCAGCAGCTTCAACGGGGGTTATCAAGAGACCCAGTACTTC. Amino acid sequence: CASSFNGGYQETQYF.

Many counts were recorded for this clonotype. The chain employs TRBV12-3 or TRBV12-4 and TRBJ2-1; no reliable D call. V lost 4 bases and J 2 bases, leaving 6 bases between the germline ends. This CDR3 has 13 residues. The CDR3 DNA reads as TGTGCCAGCAGTTCTACAGCCTACAATGAGCAGTTCTTC. Translated: CASSSTAYNEQFF.

Ten or more counts support this clonotype. The chain uses TRBV28 and TRBJ2-1; 10 nucleotides line up with TRBD2. V dropped 9 bases and J dropped 8; count of bases not matched to a gene: 10. The CDR3 has 14 residues. Germline V gene lookup returns CDR1 MDHEN and CDR2 SYDVKM. The CDR3 loop reads CASQSGGARDEQFF. The CDR3, as DNA: TGTGCCAGTCAAAGCGGGGGGGCCCGAGATGAGCAGTTCTTC.

The genes are TRBV7-9 and TRBJ2-7, with D possibly matching TRBD1 (5 bases). This CDR3 is built from 13 residues. CDR1 is SEHNR, CDR2 FQNEAQ, per germline (reference sequence). V was clipped by 1 base and J by 6 bases, with 10 bases between them. For the CDR3, the DNA is TGTGCCAGCAGCTTAGAAGTGGGGCCCGAGCAGTACTTC. This codes for CASSLEVGPEQYF.

This clonotype has a count of ten or more. The chain is built from TRBV4-1 and TRBJ2-2; perhaps D is TRBD1 or TRBD2 (5 bases each). CDR1 MGHRA and CDR2 YSYEKL come from the germline V gene. CDR3 size: 14 residues. Trimming pared 3 bases from V and 6 bases from J, leaving 11 bases between. CDR3 bases: TGCGCCAGCAGCCAGGGGGATCGACCCGGGGAGCTGTTTTTT. Protein: CASSQGDRPGELFF.

This clonotype turned up a few times. V gene TRBV5-1 combines with J gene TRBJ2-3, with TRBD2 identical over 8 bases. This CDR3 region has 15 residues. CDR1 is SGHRS and CDR2 is YFSETQ in the germline V gene. V shed 4 bases, J shed 3 bases, and the junction held 7 bases outside the gene matches. Written as DNA, the CDR3 is TGCGCCAGCAGCGGACTAGCTACTCCTACAGATACGCAGTATTTT. It codes for CASSGLATPTDTQYF.